The sequence of this T cell receptor (beta chain) was determined in a study of blood T cell repertoires in COVID-19. As for the study in general: Both acute and convalescent COVID-19 samples were obtained from the United States, Italy and Spain. Sample material is recorded as cDNA or gDNA derived from T cells, B-cell-depleted T cells, or PBMCs.

The study counted Cohort 3 donors as recovered given two negative PCRs, clearance, or symptom resolution. Methods used by the authors: How many nucleated cells were present was estimated from reference gene primer amplification. TCRdb keeps only in-frame clones here, not all; method: immunoSEQ multiplex PCR. That table gives V, J and clone size, and the DNA gave D and trimming. The sample consists of some 390,000 clones, approximately 92% of them appearing once. The CDR3 has 15 residues. The gene calls are TRBV21-1 and TRBJ1-2. TRBV21-1 is listed as a pseudogene. The material sequenced was PBMCs or T cells enriched from blood (not recorded which). The sequence was collected from a man aged 25-40 years who had recovered from COVID-19. The CDR3 nucleotides read TGTGCCAGCAGCGTCAGCCCCCGGGGGACTCGAGGCTACACCTTC. This gives the protein CASSVSPRGTRGYTF.